This TCR beta chain appears in the sequencing data of a study of radiation and T cells in renal cell carcinoma. Repertoires were generated with immunoSEQ multiplex PCR, while TCRdb's copy carries only in-frame clones and drops some. The table has about 120,000 clones, around 80% seen once; the top ten hold roughly 6%. The junction had 3 bases not matched to a gene; V was cut back by 1 base and J by 2 bases. The CDR3 length is 15 residues. Germline V gene sequence: CDR1 SGHTA, CDR2 FQGNSA. Time point in this sample: blood 2 weeks post-SBRT. Treatment here: 15 Gy SBRT to primary tumor, nephrectomy 4 weeks later.

This sequence originates from a man over 45 with renal cell carcinoma. The sequencing used blood, collected from a patient whose treatment included radiotherapy and nephrectomy. The gene calls are TRBV7-2 and TRBJ2-3, with 7 bases matching TRBD2. The CDR3 spells CASSLVGGNTDTQYF. CDR3 coding DNA: TGTGCCAGCAGCTTAGTGGGGGGGAACACAGATACGCAGTATTTT. Combining the CDR3 with reference TRBV7-2 and TRBJ2-3 gives the whole variable domain GAGVSQSPSNKVTEKGKDVELRCDPISGHTALYWYRQSLGQGLEFLIYFQGNSAPDKSGLPSDRFSAERTGGSVSTLTIQRTQQEDSAVYLCASSLVGGNTDTQYFGPGTRLTVL.